The 5 T cell receptor beta chains below were found in one sample sequenced in a study of OX40 agonist ivuxolimab in advanced cancers. The method was immunoSEQ multiplex PCR; TCRdb's version includes in-frame clones alone and lacks a portion of them. Found here are around 57,000 clones, roughly 84% of them singletons; the top ten hold 2.4%. The sequenced sample was CD4+ or CD8+ T cells sorted from blood, obtained in a trial of the OX40 agonist ivuxolimab. These receptor sequences come from an adult with an advanced solid tumor such as melanoma, head and neck, liver or kidney cancer.

DNA for the CDR3: TGTGCCAGCCGACAGGGGTATAATTCACCCCTCCACTTT. Amino acid sequence: CASRQGYNSPLHF. The rearrangement uses TRBV2 and TRBJ1-6; TRBD1 matches at 8 bases. The V segment lost 8 bases and the J segment 4 bases; nucleotides outside the gene matches: 1. Germline V gene data show CDR1 as SNHLY and CDR2 as FYNNEI. This CDR3 has 13 residues.

The chain has TRBV11-2 and TRBJ2-1, with 9 bases fitting TRBD1. This CDR3 region has 14 residues. The junction had 8 bases not matched to a gene; V was cut back by 7 bases and J by 7 bases. Germline lookup yields CDR1 SGHAT and CDR2 FQNNGV. Here the CDR3 reads CASTTDRGVNEQFF. The CDR3 coding sequence is TGTGCCAGCACCACGGACAGGGGTGTGAATGAGCAGTTCTTC.

The V gene is TRBV11-3, the J gene TRBJ2-2, with D possibly matching TRBD1 (5 bases). CDR1 and CDR2 (germline): SGHNT, YENEEA. V lost 2 bases and J 7 bases, leaving 11 bases between the germline ends. The CDR3 extends over 14 amino acids. The CDR3 spells CASSLNQGNGELFF. The CDR3 DNA is TGTGCCAGCAGCTTAAACCAGGGCAACGGGGAGCTGTTTTTT. Full variable domain (remainder filled in from reference TRBV11-3 and TRBJ2-2): EAGVVQSPRYKIIEKKQPVAFWCNPISGHNTLYWYLQNLGQGPELLIRYENEEAVDDSQLPKDRFSAERLKGVDSTLKIQPAELGDSAVYLCASSLNQGNGELFFGEGSRLTVL.

The CDR3 bases are TGTGCCAGCTCACCATATGTGGAGCAGCCCCAGCATTTT. Protein: CASSPYVEQPQHF. The genes are TRBV18 and TRBJ1-5, with D unresolved. CDR3 length: 13 amino acids. V was trimmed by 2 bases and J by 7 bases, leaving 9 bases between them. Germline V CDR1 and CDR2: KGHSH, LQKENI.

The chain carries TRBV10-3 and TRBJ1-1; D not resolved. The CDR3 runs 12 residues. Per the germline V gene, CDR1 is ENHRY and CDR2 is SYGVKD. V dropped 9 bases and J dropped 1 base, with 9 bases sitting between them. The CDR3 is CAIRNRNTEAFF. The CDR3 DNA reads as TGTGCCATACGAAACAGGAACACTGAAGCTTTCTTT.